The TCR beta chain described here comes from a study of cytomegalovirus exposure and HLA in healthy donors. As to this clone: Its antigen remains unknown.

Study-level results: Productive status was seen about 87% or about 30% of the time for most TCR beta V segments in an earlier analysis.

With 60 Vbeta and 13 Jbeta primers, the PCR was carried out. The table came from immunoSEQ multiplex PCR; TCRdb's copy has only in-frame clones and leaves some out. The sample has under 200,000 clones, about 63% seen once. The CDR3 has 16 amino acids. Trimming left V 1 base short and J 0 bases short, with 7 bases between. CDR1 is MDHEN and CDR2 is SYDVKM in the germline V gene. The V and J genes are TRBV28 and TRBJ2-6; unclear D gene. Sequencing used PBMCs. This receptor was taken from a woman aged 40-49 years in good health and CMV-seropositive. In DNA form, the CDR3 reads TGTGCCAGCAGTTTATTCCAGGACTCTGGGGCCAACGTCCTGACTTTC. Translation gives CASSLFQDSGANVLTF.